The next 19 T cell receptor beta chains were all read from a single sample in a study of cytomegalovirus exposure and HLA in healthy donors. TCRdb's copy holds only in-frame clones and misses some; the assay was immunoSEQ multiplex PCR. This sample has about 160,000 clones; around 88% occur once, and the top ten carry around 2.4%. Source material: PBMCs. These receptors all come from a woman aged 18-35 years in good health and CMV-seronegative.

CDR3 nucleotides: TGTGCCAGCAGTTTCGGGACACCTTATCAGCCCCAGCATTTT. This translates into CASSFGTPYQPQHF. The gene calls are TRBV6-6 and TRBJ1-5; weak D call: TRBD1 (6 bases). V lost 4 bases and J lost 5, with 12 bases in between. Per germline, CDR1 MNHNY and CDR2 SVGAGI (reference sequence). The CDR3 has 14 residues.

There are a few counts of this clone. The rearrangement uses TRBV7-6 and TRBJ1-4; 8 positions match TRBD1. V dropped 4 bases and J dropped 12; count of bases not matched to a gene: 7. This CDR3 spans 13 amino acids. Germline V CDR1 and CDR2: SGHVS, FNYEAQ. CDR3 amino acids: CASSSAYRGELFF. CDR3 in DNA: TGTGCCAGCAGCTCCGCATACAGGGGGGAACTGTTTTTT.

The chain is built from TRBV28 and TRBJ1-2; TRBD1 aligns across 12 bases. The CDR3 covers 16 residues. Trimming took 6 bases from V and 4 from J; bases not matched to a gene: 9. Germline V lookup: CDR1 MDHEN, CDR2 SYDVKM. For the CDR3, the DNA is TGTGCCAGCAGGGGCCGTCCGGGACAGGGGGCCTATGGCTACACCTTC. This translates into CASRGRPGQGAYGYTF.

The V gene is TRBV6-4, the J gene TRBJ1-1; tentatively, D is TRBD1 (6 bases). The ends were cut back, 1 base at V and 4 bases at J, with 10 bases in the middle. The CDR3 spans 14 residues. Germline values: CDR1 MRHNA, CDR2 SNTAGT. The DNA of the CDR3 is TGTGCCAGCAGTGACTACCCAGGGGCCACTGAAGCTTTCTTT. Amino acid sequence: CASSDYPGATEAFF.

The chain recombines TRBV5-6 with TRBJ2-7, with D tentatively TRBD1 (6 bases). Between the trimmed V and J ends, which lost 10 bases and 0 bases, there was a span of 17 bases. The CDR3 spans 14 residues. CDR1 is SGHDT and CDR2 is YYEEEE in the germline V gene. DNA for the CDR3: TGTGCCGTACAATCCCGGGACACCTCCTACGAGCAGTACTTC. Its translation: CAVQSRDTSYEQYF. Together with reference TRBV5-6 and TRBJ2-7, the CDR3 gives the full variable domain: DAGVTQSPTHLIKTRGQQVTLRCSPKSGHDTVSWYQQALGQGPQFIFQYYEEEERQRGNFPDRFSGHQFPNYSSELNVNALLLGDSALYLCAVQSRDTSYEQYFGPGTRLTVT.

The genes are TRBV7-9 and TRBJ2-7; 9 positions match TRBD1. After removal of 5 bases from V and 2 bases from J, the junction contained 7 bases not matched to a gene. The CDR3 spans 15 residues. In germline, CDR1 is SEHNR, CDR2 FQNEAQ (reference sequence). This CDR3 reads CASSSPGQGPYEQYF. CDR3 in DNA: TGTGCCAGCAGCAGTCCGGGACAGGGCCCCTACGAGCAGTACTTC.

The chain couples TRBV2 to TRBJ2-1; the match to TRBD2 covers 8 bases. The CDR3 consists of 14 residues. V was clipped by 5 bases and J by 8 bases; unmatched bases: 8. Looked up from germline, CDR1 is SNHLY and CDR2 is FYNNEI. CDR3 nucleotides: TGTGCCAGCAGTATAACTAGCGGAGGGCATGAGCAGTTCTTC. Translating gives CASSITSGGHEQFF.

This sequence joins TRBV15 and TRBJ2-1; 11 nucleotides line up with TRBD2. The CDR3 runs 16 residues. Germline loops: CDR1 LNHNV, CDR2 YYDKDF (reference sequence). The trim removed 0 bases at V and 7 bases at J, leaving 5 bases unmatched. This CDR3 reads CATSRDGASGRNEQFF. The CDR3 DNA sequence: TGTGCCACCAGCAGAGATGGGGCTAGCGGGAGGAATGAGCAGTTCTTC.

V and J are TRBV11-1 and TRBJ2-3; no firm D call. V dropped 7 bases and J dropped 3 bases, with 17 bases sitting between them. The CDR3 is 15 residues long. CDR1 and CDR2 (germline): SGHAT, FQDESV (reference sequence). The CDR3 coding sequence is TGTGCCAGCACCTTTTCCCCGTCCACTACAGATACGCAGTATTTT. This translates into CASTFSPSTTDTQYF. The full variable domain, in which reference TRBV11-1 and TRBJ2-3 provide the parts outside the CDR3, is EAEVAQSPRYKITEKSQAVAFWCDPISGHATLYWYRQILGQGPELLVQFQDESVVDDSQLPKDRFSAERLKGVDSTLKIQPAELGDSAMYLCASTFSPSTTDTQYFGPGTRLTVL.

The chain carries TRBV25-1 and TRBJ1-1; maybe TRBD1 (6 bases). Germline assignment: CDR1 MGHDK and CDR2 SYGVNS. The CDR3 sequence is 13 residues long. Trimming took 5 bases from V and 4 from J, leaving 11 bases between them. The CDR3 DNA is TGTGCCAGCAGTTATACAGGGAGCACTGAAGCTTTCTTT. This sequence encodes CASSYTGSTEAFF.

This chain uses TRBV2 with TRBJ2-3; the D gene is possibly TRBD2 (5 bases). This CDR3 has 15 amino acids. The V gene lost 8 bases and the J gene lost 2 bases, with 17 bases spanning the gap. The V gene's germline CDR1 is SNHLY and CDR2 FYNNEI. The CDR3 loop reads CASENFGIFTDTQYF. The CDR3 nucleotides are TGTGCCAGCGAGAACTTCGGGATCTTCACAGATACGCAGTATTTT. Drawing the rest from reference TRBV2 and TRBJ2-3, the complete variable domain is EPEVTQTPSHQVTQMGQEVILRCVPISNHLYFYWYRQILGQKVEFLVSFYNNEISEKSEIFDDQFSVERPDGSNFTLKIRSTKLEDSAMYFCASENFGIFTDTQYFGPGTRLTVL.

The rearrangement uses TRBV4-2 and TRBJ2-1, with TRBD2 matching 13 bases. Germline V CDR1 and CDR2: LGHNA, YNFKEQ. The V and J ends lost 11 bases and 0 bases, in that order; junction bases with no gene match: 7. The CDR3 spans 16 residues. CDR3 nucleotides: TGTGCCGAAAAAGGACTAGCGGGGGACTCCTACAATGAGCAGTTCTTC. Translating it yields CAEKGLAGDSYNEQFF.

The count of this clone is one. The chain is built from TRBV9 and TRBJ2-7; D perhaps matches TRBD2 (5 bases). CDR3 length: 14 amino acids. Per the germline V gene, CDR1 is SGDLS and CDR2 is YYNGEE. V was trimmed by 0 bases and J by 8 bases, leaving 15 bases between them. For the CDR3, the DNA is TGTGCCAGCAGCGTAGGGACTCAATCTCAGCAGCAGTACTTC. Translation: CASSVGTQSQQQYF.

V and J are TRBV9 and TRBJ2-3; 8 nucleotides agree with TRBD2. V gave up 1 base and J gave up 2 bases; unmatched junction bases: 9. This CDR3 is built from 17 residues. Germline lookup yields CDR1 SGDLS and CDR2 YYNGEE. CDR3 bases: TGTGCCAGCAGCGTATCAGACTTAGCGGGACCCACAGATACGCAGTATTTT. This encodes CASSVSDLAGPTDTQYF.

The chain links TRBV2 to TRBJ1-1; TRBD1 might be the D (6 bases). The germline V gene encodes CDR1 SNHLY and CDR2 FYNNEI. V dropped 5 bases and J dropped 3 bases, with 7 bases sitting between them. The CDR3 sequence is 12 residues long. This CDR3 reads CASSQGYTEAFF. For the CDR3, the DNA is TGTGCCAGCAGTCAGGGGTACACTGAAGCTTTCTTT.

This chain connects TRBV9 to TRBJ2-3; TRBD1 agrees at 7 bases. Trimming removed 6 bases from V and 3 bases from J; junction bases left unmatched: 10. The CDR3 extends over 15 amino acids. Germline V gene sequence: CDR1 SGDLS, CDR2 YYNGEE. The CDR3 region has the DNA TGTGCCAGCACGAACAGGGGAGTTTTTACAGATACGCAGTATTTT. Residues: CASTNRGVFTDTQYF.

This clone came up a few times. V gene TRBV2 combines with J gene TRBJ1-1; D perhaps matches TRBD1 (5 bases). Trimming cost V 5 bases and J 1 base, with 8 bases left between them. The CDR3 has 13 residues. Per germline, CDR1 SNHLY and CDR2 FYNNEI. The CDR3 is CASSIDRNTEAFF. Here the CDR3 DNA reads TGTGCCAGCAGTATAGACAGGAACACTGAAGCTTTCTTT.

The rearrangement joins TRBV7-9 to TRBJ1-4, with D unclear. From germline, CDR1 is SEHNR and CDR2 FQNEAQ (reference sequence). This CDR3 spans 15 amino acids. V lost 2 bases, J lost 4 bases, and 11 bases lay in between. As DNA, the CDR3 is TGTGCCAGCAGCTTACCGGGAGGTCTTAATGAAAAACTGTTTTTT. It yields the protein CASSLPGGLNEKLFF.

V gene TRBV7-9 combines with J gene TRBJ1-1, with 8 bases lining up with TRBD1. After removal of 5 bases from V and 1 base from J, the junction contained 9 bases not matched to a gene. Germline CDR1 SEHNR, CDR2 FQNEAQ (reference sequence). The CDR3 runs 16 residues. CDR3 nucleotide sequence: TGTGCCAGCAGCCAGGGGGCCCCGGATCCGAACACTGAAGCTTTCTTT. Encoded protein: CASSQGAPDPNTEAFF.